This T cell receptor beta chain was sequenced during a study of Ad26.COV2.S vaccination and SARS-CoV-2 variants. Study-wide context: It was the COV1001 Ad26.COV2.S trial arm that included the donor.

Germline V gives CDR1 SGHDN, CDR2 FVKESK. This CDR3 has 14 amino acids. The V end was cut by 4 bases, the J end by 12 bases, with 19 bases between. TCRdb keeps only in-frame clones here, not all; method: immunoSEQ multiplex PCR. The table includes roughly 510,000 clones, 87% detected once. Treatment in this sample: some 19 received Ad26.COV2.S at low or high dose, single or two shots; 5 received placebo; per-sample allocation not given. Sampling occurred on day 63 after the first vaccine or placebo injection. The clonotype originates from a person between 18 and 65 years old who received the Ad26.COV2.S COVID-19 vaccine or a placebo. Sequencing used peripheral blood, obtained in a trial of Ad26.COV2.S vaccine versus placebo. The chain couples TRBV14 to TRBJ2-1; D gene unclear. CDR3 in amino acids: CASSLTSPAVRQFF. CDR3 nucleotides: TGTGCCAGCAGCCTAACCTCTCCGGCCGTACGGCAGTTCTTC.